This T cell receptor (beta chain) was recorded in a study of shared clonotypes between healthy human individuals. Healthy adults negative for HIV, lacking recent acute infections or vaccinations, served as donors. The donor cohort consisted entirely of Caucasian adults residing in Nashville, Tennessee. Findings of the study overall: A limitation of the genetic and exposure-history diversity represented arose from few donors. Sharing across four donors was seen in 4% to 5.5% of naive CD4 clonotypes.

V lost 3 bases, J lost 4 bases, and 12 bases lay in between. Germline V gives CDR1 SQVTM, CDR2 ANQGSEA. This CDR3 is built from 13 residues. A note on this clone: Its antigen is as yet unknown.

Produced via immunoSEQ multiplex PCR; TCRdb's table is partial and in-frame only. The repertoire holds approximately 2.3 million clones, with about 92% as singletons. The TCR comes from a man younger than 35 in good health. Some clones in this sample may be carry-over from other donors' samples. The chain links TRBV29-1 to TRBJ1-1; D possibly corresponds to TRBD1 (5 bases). The source material was naive CD4+ T cells from PBMCs. Stated subset: CD45RA+ positively selected. CDR3 loop: CSVDSTGGTEAFF. The DNA of the CDR3 is TGCAGCGTTGATAGTACGGGGGGCACTGAAGCTTTCTTT.